This TCR beta chain was recovered during a study of regulatory T cells in long-lasting Graves disease. Study-level results: Limited sample numbers may have lowered accuracy. With persistent disease, TRBV28, TRBJ1-2 and TRBJ2-5 were the favored segments.

In this sample, this clonotype turned up many times. Its antigen is not identified. Per germline, CDR1 MNHNS and CDR2 SASEGT. The CDR3 totals 15 residues. V gave up 5 bases and J gave up 5 bases, with 18 bases separating them. The sample's time point: newly diagnosed GD, antithyroid drugs for less than 3 months. PBMCs provided the RNA from which the TCR library was made. In building TCR beta libraries, iRepertoire HTBI primers were used together with Arm-PCR of CDR3 regions. Original analysis: Samples revealed approximately 60 TRBV and approximately 15 TRBJ segments. MiXCR, run by TCRdb on the multiplex PCR reads, gives a single entry per CDR3 protein. TCRdb, not the original authors, processed these V and J calls. The sample has about 540,000 distinct CDR3 sequences; approximately 12% are singletons. This sample was also put to use in a study of T cells in Graves' hyperthyroidism and ophthalmopathy. This second study says: Carried out on the TCR CDR3, a first-round RT-PCR used the HTBI primer set.

This chain connects TRBV6-1 to TRBJ1-1, with a weak D call TRBD1 (5 bases). This sample comprised peripheral blood mononuclear cells (PBMCs), obtained at new diagnosis, from a patient treated with antithyroid drugs. The TCR sequence derives from a man in his thirties or forties with Graves disease. CDR3 in amino acids: CASSPYGGDGTEAFF. Here the CDR3 DNA reads TGTGCCAGCAGTCCATACGGGGGGGATGGAACTGAAGCTTTCTTT.